This TCR beta chain was obtained from a study of radiation and T cells in renal cell carcinoma. Study results and caveats: In blood, top tumor clones expanded by 2 weeks, shrinking by 4.

With regard to this clone: Its antigen remains unidentified.

The CDR3 totals 14 residues. Between the trimmed V and J ends, which lost 1 base and 0 bases, there was a span of 7 bases. Germline assignment: CDR1 SGHVS and CDR2 FQNEAQ. Time point specified: blood 4 weeks post-SBRT, at nephrectomy. Treatment here: 15 Gy SBRT to primary tumor, nephrectomy 4 weeks later. Nephrectomy followed 15 Gy stereotactic body radiation by 4 weeks. The table came from immunoSEQ multiplex PCR; TCRdb's copy has only in-frame clones and leaves some out. The sample includes around 100,000 clones, 75% to 85% of them seen just once. V usage is TRBV7-8 and J usage is TRBJ2-7; D gene unclear. Here the sequenced sample was blood, taken from a patient whose treatment included radiotherapy and nephrectomy. This TCR was sampled from a man aged 55 to 70 with renal cell carcinoma. The chain's CDR3 is CASSLVPFSYEQYF. CDR3 DNA sequence: TGTGCCAGCAGCTTAGTACCCTTCTCCTACGAGCAGTACTTC.